A single sample is the source of the 22 T cell receptor beta chains below, sequenced in a study of T cell changes during pregnancy in multiple sclerosis. Sequencing was performed with immunoSEQ multiplex PCR; in TCRdb, only in-frame clones are kept and a portion is missing. The sample carries around 80,000 clones, 85% to 95% recorded once. Sample: peripheral blood, taken before pregnancy. Every receptor here comes from a female donor with multiple sclerosis, enrolled in a pregnancy study.

The chain employs TRBV6-5 and TRBJ2-7, with 10 bases matching TRBD1. Germline V gives CDR1 MNHEY, CDR2 SVGAGI. With 3 bases clipped from V and 6 bases from J, the junction kept 8 bases outside the gene matches. This CDR3 region has 15 residues. The CDR3 here is CASSYYRGQGGEQYF. The CDR3 DNA is TGTGCCAGCAGTTATTATCGCGGACAGGGGGGCGAGCAGTACTTC.

The J gene is TRBJ2-5, the V gene TRBV19, with TRBD2 identical over 12 bases. The CDR3 loop spans 15 amino acids. V shed 4 bases, J shed 5 bases, and the junction held 5 bases outside the gene matches. CDR1 is LNHDA and CDR2 is SQIVND in the germline V gene (reference sequence). In nucleotides, the CDR3 is TGTGCCAGTAGTAGGCTAGCGGGAGGGGTTGAGACCCAGTACTTC. It codes for CASSRLAGGVETQYF. Looking up the rest from reference TRBV19 and TRBJ2-5 gives the full variable domain: DGGITQSPKYLFRKEGQNVTLSCEQNLNHDAMYWYRQDPGQGLRLIYYSQIVNDFQKGDIAEGYSVSREKKESFPLTVTSAQKNPTAFYLCASSRLAGGVETQYFGPGTRLLVL.

This chain links TRBV6-5 with TRBJ1-5, with 8 bases fitting TRBD1. Germline V gene sequence: CDR1 MNHEY, CDR2 SVGAGI. The CDR3 is made up of 15 amino acids. V gave up 6 bases and J gave up 7 bases; unmatched junction bases: 11. The CDR3, as DNA: TGTGCCAGCAGAGCCGACAGGGGCCAAACCCAGCCCCAGCATTTT. Translated, it gives CASRADRGQTQPQHF.

The rearrangement links TRBV4-1 to TRBJ2-5; tentative D call: TRBD2 (6 bases). This CDR3 is built from 17 residues. V was trimmed by 2 bases and J by 0 bases, leaving 16 bases between them. Looked up from germline, CDR1 is MGHRA and CDR2 is YSYEKL. CDR3 protein: CASSQNLRRAYQETQYF. CDR3 sequence (DNA): TGCGCCAGCAGCCAAAACCTGCGGAGGGCGTACCAAGAGACCCAGTACTTC.

The chain has TRBV11-3 and TRBJ2-2; possible D gene TRBD2, 6 bases. This CDR3 comprises 16 residues. Germline CDR1 is SGHNT and CDR2 is YENEEA. V lost 1 base and J 6 bases, leaving 15 bases between the germline ends. This CDR3 is CASSLATSFSSGELFF. CDR3 in DNA: TGTGCCAGCAGCTTAGCAACTAGCTTCAGCTCCGGGGAGCTGTTTTTT.

The rearrangement links TRBV11-2 to TRBJ2-1; TRBD2 aligns across 10 bases. The CDR3 is 16 amino acids. V dropped 5 bases and J dropped 7; count of bases not matched to a gene: 11. In germline, CDR1 is SGHAT, CDR2 FQNNGV. This CDR3 is CASSPKGVAGGNEQFF. CDR3 DNA sequence: TGTGCCAGCAGCCCTAAAGGGGTAGCGGGAGGAAATGAGCAGTTCTTC.

Only one count was recorded for this clone. The junction departs from germline at one end; a sequencing error may be responsible. This chain connects TRBV4-3 to TRBJ2-7, with TRBD2 as a possible D gene (5 bases). The V gene's germline CDR1 is LGHNA and CDR2 YSLEER. The CDR3 spans 15 residues. Written as DNA, the CDR3 is TGCGCCAGCAGCCAAGGAAAGTCCGGGATCTACAAGCAGTACTTC. Amino acids: CASSQGKSGIYKQYF.

This chain links TRBV5-4 with TRBJ2-1; no clear D. The CDR3 has 13 residues. The germline V and J ends were trimmed by 1 base and 2 bases, with 4 bases remaining between them. Germline values: CDR1 SGHNT, CDR2 YYREEE (reference sequence). The CDR3 loop reads CASSLYTYNEQFF. As DNA, the CDR3 is TGTGCCAGCAGCTTGTACACCTACAATGAGCAGTTCTTC.

The chain is built from TRBV10-3 and TRBJ2-5; TRBD1 aligns across 9 bases. The junction had 8 bases not matched to a gene; V was cut back by 4 bases and J by 5 bases. The CDR3 runs to 15 residues. Germline V gene sequence: CDR1 ENHRY, CDR2 SYGVKD. The DNA of the CDR3 is TGTGCCATCAGTGGGTACAGGGGGCTAGGGGAGACCCAGTACTTC. Translation gives CAISGYRGLGETQYF.

This clone has only one observation. The rearrangement uses TRBV7-9 and TRBJ2-2; 9 nucleotides agree with TRBD2. The CDR3 is made up of 16 amino acids. CDR1 and CDR2 from the germline V gene are SEHNR and FQNEAQ (reference sequence). The V gene end was trimmed by 5 bases and the J gene end by 3 bases; junction bases not matched to a gene: 7. Written as DNA, the CDR3 is TGTGCCAGCAGCCTAAGTGGCGGGAGGGACACCGGGGAGCTGTTTTTT. It codes for CASSLSGGRDTGELFF.

This clone was picked up one time. The chain employs TRBV2 and TRBJ1-5; D unresolved. Looked up from germline, CDR1 is SNHLY and CDR2 is FYNNEI. V shed 3 bases and J shed 9 bases, with 12 bases lying between them. This CDR3 is built from 13 residues. The CDR3 DNA reads as TGTGCCAGCAGTGATTTCGGGGTACGGCCCCAGCATTTT. It specifies CASSDFGVRPQHF.

In DNA, the CDR3 is TGTGCCAGCAGCTCTAGAAACACCGGGGAGCTGTTTTTT. It encodes CASSSRNTGELFF. The rearrangement links TRBV7-3 to TRBJ2-2; D remains unclear. V shed 4 bases and J shed 2 bases, with 5 bases lying between them. The CDR3 consists of 13 residues. Germline V lookup: CDR1 SGHTA, CDR2 FQGTGA.

V and J are TRBV28 and TRBJ2-7; the D is unclear. Germline CDR1 reads MDHEN; CDR2 reads SYDVKM. This CDR3 comprises 14 residues. Trimming left V 6 bases short and J 3 bases short, with 15 bases between. The CDR3 nucleotides are TGTGCCAGCAGGAGCACAACGAGACTCTACGAGCAGTACTTC. Encoded protein: CASRSTTRLYEQYF.

The chain carries TRBV5-5 and TRBJ2-5; 8 positions match TRBD2. The CDR3 spans 15 residues. Germline-derived CDR1 and CDR2 are SGHKS and YYEKEE (reference sequence). J lost 4 bases, V lost 2 bases, and 7 bases had no gene match. The CDR3 loop reads CASSLDPGLGETQYF. The DNA for the CDR3 is TGTGCCAGCAGCTTAGACCCGGGACTAGGAGAGACCCAGTACTTC.

This chain connects TRBV28 to TRBJ2-7; D is undetermined. CDR3 length: 17 amino acids. Germline CDR1 and CDR2: MDHEN and SYDVKM. V lost 3 bases and J 1 base, leaving 19 bases between the germline ends. The CDR3 coding sequence is TGTGCCAGCAGTTTTAACCCCCAAACAGCAAATTCCTACGAGCAGTACTTC. Translated: CASSFNPQTANSYEQYF.

The chain couples TRBV5-1 to TRBJ2-3; 8 bases match TRBD2. The CDR3 has 15 amino acids. Germline V lookup: CDR1 SGHRS, CDR2 YFSETQ. V shed 7 bases, J shed 0 bases, and the junction held 7 bases outside the gene matches. The CDR3 is CASHGLAGSTDTQYF. In DNA form, the CDR3 reads TGCGCCAGCCATGGTCTAGCGGGTAGCACAGATACGCAGTATTTT.

The chain recombines TRBV7-6 with TRBJ2-7, with 9 positions matching TRBD1. V lost 5 bases, J lost 2 bases, and 1 base stayed unmatched. The CDR3 loop spans 13 amino acids. Germline CDR1 reads SGHVS; CDR2 reads FNYEAQ. The DNA of the CDR3 is TGTGCCAGCAGCCGGGACAGGGCCTACGAGCAGTACTTC. Translated, it gives CASSRDRAYEQYF.

V usage is TRBV27 and J usage is TRBJ2-5; 7 bases agree with TRBD2. This CDR3 comprises 15 residues. V shed 3 bases, J shed 4 bases, and the junction held 8 bases outside the gene matches. Germline V gene sequence: CDR1 MNHEY, CDR2 SMNVEV (reference sequence). In nucleotides, the CDR3 is TGTGCCAGCAGTTTCCTAGCAGGACTAGGAGAGACCCAGTACTTC. This codes for CASSFLAGLGETQYF.

This chain uses TRBV13 with TRBJ2-5; D is possibly TRBD2 (5 bases). V was clipped by 2 bases and J by 9 bases, with 10 bases between them. The germline gives CDR1 PRHDT, CDR2 FYEKMQ (reference sequence). The CDR3 sequence is 12 residues long. The CDR3, as DNA: TGTGCCAGCAGCTTACGAGGCGGGCCCCAGTACTTC. Translated, it gives CASSLRGGPQYF.

This rearrangement joins TRBV13 to TRBJ1-1, with no clear D. The germline V gene encodes CDR1 PRHDT and CDR2 FYEKMQ (reference sequence). V was clipped by 6 bases and J by 1 base, with 27 bases between them. The CDR3 has 19 amino acids. DNA of the CDR3: TGTGCCAGCAGACTAATTCCAAGGTTCTCCGATCGACGGAACACTGAAGCTTTCTTT. Protein sequence: CASRLIPRFSDRRNTEAFF. The whole variable domain, filled in from reference TRBV13 and TRBJ1-1, reads AAGVIQSPRHLIKEKRETATLKCYPIPRHDTVYWYQQGPGQDPQFLISFYEKMQSDKGSIPDRFSAQQFSDYHSELNMSSLELGDSALYFCASRLIPRFSDRRNTEAFFGQGTRLTVV.

V gene TRBV11-3 combines with J gene TRBJ2-1, with 8 positions matching TRBD2. The CDR3 covers 17 residues. After removal of 4 bases from V and 1 base from J, the junction contained 9 bases not matched to a gene. The germline CDR1 and CDR2 sequences are SGHNT and YENEEA. The CDR3 reads CASSSGGGRVSYNEQFF. The CDR3 region has the DNA TGTGCCAGCAGCTCCGGGGGGGGCAGGGTTTCCTACAATGAGCAGTTCTTC.

The genes are TRBV15 and TRBJ2-3; D gene uncertain. Germline CDR1 and CDR2: LNHNV and YYDKDF (reference sequence). The CDR3 length is 15 residues. Trimming took off 7 bases at V and 0 bases at J, with 14 bases between the two ends. The CDR3 coding sequence is TGTGCCACCAACCCCCTGGGCAGTAGCACAGATACGCAGTATTTT. Its protein is CATNPLGSSTDTQYF.